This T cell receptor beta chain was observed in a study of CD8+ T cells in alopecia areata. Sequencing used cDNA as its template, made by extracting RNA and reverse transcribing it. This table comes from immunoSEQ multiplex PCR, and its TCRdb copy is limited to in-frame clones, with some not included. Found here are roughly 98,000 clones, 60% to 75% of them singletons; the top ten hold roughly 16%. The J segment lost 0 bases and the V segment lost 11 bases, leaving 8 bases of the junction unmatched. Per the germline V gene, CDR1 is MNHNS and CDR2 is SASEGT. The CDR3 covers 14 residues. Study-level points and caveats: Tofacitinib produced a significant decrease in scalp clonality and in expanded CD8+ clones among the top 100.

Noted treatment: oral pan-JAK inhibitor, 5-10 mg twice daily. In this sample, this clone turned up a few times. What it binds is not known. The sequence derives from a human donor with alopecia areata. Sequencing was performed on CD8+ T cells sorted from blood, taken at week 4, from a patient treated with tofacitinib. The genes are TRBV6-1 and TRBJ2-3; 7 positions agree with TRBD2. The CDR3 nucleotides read TGTGCCGGTGAGCGGGATGTGAGCACAGATACGCAGTATTTT. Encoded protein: CAGERDVSTDTQYF.